This T cell receptor (beta chain) was sequenced during a study of shared clonotypes between healthy human individuals. This CDR3 contains 14 residues. Germline loops: CDR1 SGHDT, CDR2 YYEEEE. J gave up 3 bases and V 0 bases, and 3 bases lay outside the gene matches. The method was immunoSEQ multiplex PCR; TCRdb's version includes in-frame clones alone and lacks a portion of them. The table records about 800,000 clones, about 96% of them present only once. The naive CD8 subset, CD45RO-negative cells positively selected for CCR7, excluded terminally differentiated effector memory CD45RA+ cells. This chain connects TRBV5-6 to TRBJ2-7; TRBD2 agrees at 7 bases. The specimen sequenced was naive CD8+ T cells sorted from blood. This receptor was identified in a young man in good health. In DNA form, the CDR3 reads TGTGCCAGCAGCTTGGAACTAGCGATCTACGAGCAGTACTTC. Protein product: CASSLELAIYEQYF.